This record covers a single T cell receptor beta chain. Its antigen is not identified. This record comes from a study of CD8+ T cells in alopecia areata. General study results and limits: Clonality exceeded that of normal scalp in lesional scalp, most notably in alopecia totalis/universalis.

Germline V lookup: CDR1 SQVTM, CDR2 ANQGSEA. V was clipped by 1 base and J by 2 bases; unmatched bases: 9. There are 17 residues in the CDR3. Isolated RNA was reverse transcribed into cDNA used as the sequencing template. Method: immunoSEQ multiplex PCR; TCRdb's copy keeps in-frame clones and lacks some. The sample holds about 150,000 clones, 85% to 90% seen once. The sequenced sample was CD8+ T cells sorted from blood, obtained at week 0. The chain joins TRBV29-1 to TRBJ2-1, with TRBD2 matching over 9 bases. This sequence was found in a human donor with alopecia areata. The CDR3 DNA reads as TGCAGCGTTGAAGGCACTTTGGAGCGGGGGGCCTACAATGAGCAGTTCTTC. Its protein is CSVEGTLERGAYNEQFF.